The entry below describes one TCR beta chain. This record comes from a study of blood T cell repertoires in COVID-19. The germline gives CDR1 KGHDR, CDR2 SFDVKD. Unmatched junction bases numbered 5, after V lost 4 bases and J lost 0 bases. This CDR3 comprises 16 residues. The repertoire was sequenced with immunoSEQ multiplex PCR; TCRdb's copy has only in-frame clones and lacks some. In the table there are tens of thousands of clones, 70% to 90% of which are singletons. The sample taken for sequencing was peripheral blood. The clonotype was recovered from an older woman with acute or convalescent COVID-19. The gene calls are TRBV24-1 and TRBJ1-5, with 7 bases identical to TRBD1. In DNA, the CDR3 is TGTGCCACCAGTGACCGCACAGGGGATAGCAATCAGCCCCAGCATTTT. This encodes CATSDRTGDSNQPQHF.